Listed here are 3 T cell receptor beta chains from one sample, sequenced in a study of T cells in Graves' hyperthyroidism and ophthalmopathy. RNA transcripts yielded amplified TCR beta CDR3 regions. HTBI primers drove first-round RT-PCR of the TCR CDR3. TCRdb ran MiXCR on the multiplex PCR reads and lists one entry per CDR3 protein. The sample has a few hundred thousand distinct CDR3 sequences, around 14% seen once. The sample comprised blood. All receptors come from a woman under 40 with Graves' hyperthyroidism.

There are many counts of this clonotype. The V gene is TRBV11-2, the J gene TRBJ2-5; perhaps TRBD2 as D (6 bases). Germline V gene lookup returns CDR1 SGHAT and CDR2 FQNNGV. CDR3 length: 15 residues. V was clipped by 4 bases and J by 4 bases, with 16 bases between them. The CDR3 region is CASSSSPREPETQYF. CDR3 in DNA: TGTGCCAGCAGCTCCTCCCCCCGGGAGCCAGAGACCCAGTACTTC.

The genes are TRBV7-8 and TRBJ2-2; the match to TRBD2 covers 11 bases. After removal of 5 bases from V and 8 bases from J, the junction contained 4 bases not matched to a gene. The CDR3 covers 14 residues. The germline V gene has CDR1 SGHVS and CDR2 FQNEAQ. CDR3 amino acids: CASSTRLAGGELFF. DNA for the CDR3: TGTGCCAGCAGCACCCGACTAGCGGGGGGGGAGCTGTTTTTT.

This chain uses TRBV6-1 with TRBJ1-5; tentative D call: TRBD1 (5 bases). From germline, CDR1 is MNHNS and CDR2 SASEGT. The length of the CDR3 is 15 residues. Trimming took off 2 bases at V and 8 bases at J, with 16 bases between the two ends. Here the CDR3 DNA reads TGTGCCAGCAGTGAAAGCGTAGGGGCGTGGGAGCCCCAGCATTTT. Translating it yields CASSESVGAWEPQHF.